The 28 T cell receptor beta chains presented below share a single source sample, sequenced in a study of T cells in Graves' hyperthyroidism and ophthalmopathy. Using RNA transcripts as the source, TCR beta CDR3 regions were amplified. Carried out on the TCR CDR3, a first-round RT-PCR used the HTBI primer set. Using its own MiXCR run on the multiplex PCR reads, TCRdb lists one record per CDR3 protein. The repertoire holds 500,000 to 650,000 distinct CDR3 sequences, with 15% to 20% as singletons. The specimen sequenced was blood. These receptors were obtained from a woman aged 18-35 years with Graves' ophthalmopathy.

This clonotype was seen only a few times. V usage is TRBV20-1 and J usage is TRBJ2-7; 7 bases line up with TRBD2. Germline lookup yields CDR1 DFQATT and CDR2 SNEGSKA (reference sequence). J gave up 7 bases and V 6 bases, and 21 bases lay outside the gene matches. The CDR3 has 16 amino acids. The CDR3 protein is CSALIVQRDKPHEQYF. The CDR3 DNA sequence: TGCAGTGCCCTGATTGTGCAGCGGGATAAGCCGCATGAGCAGTACTTC.

J is TRBJ1-6 and V is TRBV7-9; D is uncertain. CDR1 SEHNR and CDR2 FQNEAQ come from the germline V gene (reference sequence). Trimming left V 1 base short and J 7 bases short, with 8 bases between. The CDR3 is 14 residues long. The chain's CDR3 is CASSLENTNSPLHF. CDR3 nucleotides: TGTGCCAGCAGCTTAGAGAACACCAATTCACCCCTCCACTTT.

In its sample, this clonotype was seen many times. The chain couples TRBV6-1 to TRBJ2-1; TRBD2 agrees at 9 bases. V was clipped by 5 bases and J by 4 bases; unmatched bases: 15. The CDR3 has 18 residues. Germline lookup yields CDR1 MNHNS and CDR2 SASEGT. CDR3 residues: CASSPPKRAGGSYNEQFF. CDR3 nucleotide sequence: TGTGCCAGCAGTCCCCCCAAAAGAGCGGGAGGATCTTACAATGAGCAGTTCTTC.

This clonotype was recorded at least ten times. CDR3 sequence reads: CASLRQGASYEQYF. The CDR3 nucleotides are TGTGCCAGTCTCAGACAGGGGGCTTCCTACGAGCAGTACTTC. This chain joins TRBV28 and TRBJ2-7, with TRBD1 identical over 10 bases. The germline gives CDR1 MDHEN, CDR2 SYDVKM. V trimming: 9 bases; J trimming: 1 base; junction bases outside the gene matches: 6. The length of the CDR3 is 14 residues.

Ten or more counts support this clonotype. The chain links TRBV14 to TRBJ1-2, with 7 bases identical to TRBD1. V trimming: 0 bases; J trimming: 4 bases; junction bases outside the gene matches: 5. Per germline, CDR1 SGHDN and CDR2 FVKESK. The CDR3 loop spans 15 amino acids. The CDR3, as DNA: TGTGCCAGCAGCCAAGACCAGGGACAGACCTATGGCTACACCTTC. It encodes CASSQDQGQTYGYTF.

This clonotype has at least ten counts. This chain links TRBV7-3 with TRBJ2-2; D uncertain. This CDR3 is 16 amino acids long. Germline assignment: CDR1 SGHTA and CDR2 FQGTGA. V was trimmed by 1 base and J by 1 base, leaving 10 bases between them. Here the CDR3 DNA reads TGTGCCAGCAGCTTAAGGCAGCGCGGGAACACCGGGGAGCTGTTTTTT. Translating gives CASSLRQRGNTGELFF.

In its sample, this clonotype was seen many times. The V and J genes are TRBV7-9 and TRBJ2-1; 11 bases are a match to TRBD2. CDR1 is SEHNR, CDR2 FQNEAQ, per germline (reference sequence). The CDR3 extends over 18 amino acids. Germline trimming cut 3 bases from V and 5 bases from J; bases unmatched to any gene: 12. The CDR3 here is CASSFRPSGGHANNEQFF. The CDR3 DNA reads TGTGCCAGCAGCTTTAGGCCTAGCGGGGGGCATGCAAACAATGAGCAGTTCTTC.

Concerning this clonotype itself: Mismatch with germline at one junction end may stem from a read error. The rearrangement joins TRBV19 to TRBJ2-1; TRBD1 might be the D (5 bases). CDR1 is LNHDA, CDR2 SQIVND, per germline (reference sequence). The CDR3 runs 15 residues. The CDR3: CASRRGGSSYNERFF. In DNA, the CDR3 is TGTGCCAGTAGAAGGGGCGGCAGCTCCTACAATGAGCGGTTCTTC. The variable domain in full, with the rest retrieved from reference TRBV19 and TRBJ2-1, is DGGITQSPKYLFRKEGQNVTLSCEQNLNHDAMYWYRQDPGQGLRLIYYSQIVNDFQKGDIAEGYSVSREKKESFPLTVTSAQKNPTAFYLCASRRGGSSYNERFFGPGTRLTVL.

This clonotype was detected many times. This chain links TRBV20-1 with TRBJ2-2; the D call may be TRBD1 or TRBD2 (6 bases each). The CDR3 is 14 amino acids. Germline CDR1 reads DFQATT; CDR2 reads SNEGSKA (reference sequence). Deletions cut 3 bases from V and 5 bases from J, with 13 bases between. CDR3 sequence reads: CSARAQGLTGELFF. The CDR3 region has the DNA TGCAGTGCTAGGGCACAGGGACTGACCGGGGAGCTGTTTTTT.

This clonotype was counted at least ten times. The V call is TRBV11-2, the J call TRBJ1-1; 7 bases agree with TRBD1. The CDR3 runs 13 residues. Looked up from germline, CDR1 is SGHAT and CDR2 is FQNNGV. V shed 4 bases, J shed 6 bases, and the junction held 5 bases outside the gene matches. The CDR3 DNA reads as TGTGCCAGCAGCTCCCAACAGGGGTCTGAAGCTTTCTTT. As protein: CASSSQQGSEAFF.

This clonotype was picked up many times. The V call is TRBV28, the J call TRBJ2-7; D not resolved. CDR1 and CDR2 (germline): MDHEN, SYDVKM. V lost 3 bases to trimming and J lost 0 bases, with 12 bases between them. This CDR3 spans 15 amino acids. CDR3 region: CASSFRRQASYEQYF. The CDR3 nucleotides read TGTGCCAGCAGTTTTCGGCGGCAAGCCTCCTACGAGCAGTACTTC.

This clonotype appeared many times. The V gene is TRBV12-3 or TRBV12-4, the J gene TRBJ1-1; D not certain. Trimming took off 5 bases at V and 8 bases at J, with 15 bases between the two ends. The CDR3 length is 13 residues. This chain's CDR3 is CASSRMTRAEAFF. The CDR3 DNA reads as TGTGCCAGCAGTCGAATGACCCGAGCGGAAGCTTTCTTT.

The rearrangement joins TRBV16 to TRBJ2-3, with a possible D match to TRBD2 (6 bases). Germline CDR1 and CDR2: KGHSY and FQNENV. Trimming left V 4 bases short and J 4 bases short, with 12 bases between. The CDR3 is 14 residues long. CDR3 loop: CASSPFREADTQYF. The CDR3 DNA sequence: TGTGCCAGCAGCCCCTTCAGGGAGGCAGATACGCAGTATTTT.

The table lists this clonotype with many counts. This chain uses TRBV6-2 or TRBV6-3 with TRBJ2-1; TRBD1 agrees at 10 bases. The germline CDR1 and CDR2 sequences are MNHEY and SVGEGT. The CDR3 has 16 residues. Trimming at V came to 8 bases and at J to 4 bases, leaving 11 bases not matched to a gene. The chain's CDR3 is CASQTRGTGVYNEQFF. The CDR3 nucleotides are TGTGCCAGCCAAACGAGGGGGACAGGGGTATACAATGAGCAGTTCTTC.

To note about this clonotype: A much larger clone lies one base from this, so it may be a read error. The gene calls are TRBV3-1 and TRBJ2-1; 9 bases fit TRBD1. The CDR3 runs to 17 residues. From germline, CDR1 is LGHDT and CDR2 YNNKEL (reference sequence). The CDR3: CGSSQAFGTGRNNEQFF. The CDR3 DNA reads TGTGGCAGCAGCCAAGCTTTCGGGACAGGGAGGAACAATGAGCAGTTCTTC.

In this sample, this clonotype turned up a few times. The rearrangement links TRBV10-3 to TRBJ2-2, with 8 positions matching TRBD1. Germline CDR1 and CDR2: ENHRY and SYGVKD. Trimming took 2 bases from V and 7 from J; bases not matched to a gene: 6. The CDR3 runs 15 residues. The CDR3 here is CAISERTGRIGELFF. In DNA, the CDR3 is TGTGCCATCAGTGAGAGGACAGGGAGGATCGGGGAGCTGTTTTTT.

This clonotype was detected only once. Here the CDR3 reads CASSPPAGTRPYF. In nucleotides, the CDR3 is TGTGCCAGTAGTCCCCCAGCGGGCACACGCCCGTACTTC. The chain is built from TRBV7-9 and TRBJ2-5, with D possibly being TRBD2 (6 bases). From germline, CDR1 is SEHNR and CDR2 FQNEAQ (reference sequence). V was clipped by 9 bases and J by 13 bases, with 24 bases between them. The CDR3 has 13 residues.

This clonotype was seen once. The gene calls are TRBV6-1 and TRBJ2-2; 7 bases are a match to TRBD1. The CDR3 totals 15 residues. Germline V gives CDR1 MNHNS, CDR2 SASEGT. The trim removed 6 bases at V and 6 bases at J, leaving 10 bases unmatched. The CDR3 here is CASSFDRDGSGELFF. For the CDR3, the DNA is TGTGCCAGCAGCTTCGACAGGGACGGGTCCGGGGAGCTGTTTTTT.

This clonotype was counted between two and nine times. V usage is TRBV19 and J usage is TRBJ1-1, with 8 bases that match TRBD1. CDR1 LNHDA and CDR2 SQIVND come from the germline V gene (reference sequence). There are 12 residues in the CDR3. With 7 bases clipped from V and 9 bases from J, the junction kept 7 bases outside the gene matches. CDR3 loop: CASTDRGRKAFF. The CDR3 bases are TGTGCCAGTACCGACAGGGGCCGGAAAGCTTTCTTT.

This clonotype was recorded at least ten times. The V gene is TRBV27, the J gene TRBJ2-3; no definite D call. V lost 6 bases and J 2 bases, leaving 9 bases between the germline ends. CDR1 MNHEY and CDR2 SMNVEV come from the germline V gene (reference sequence). CDR3 length: 13 residues. The CDR3 DNA reads TGTGCCAGCAGACTCCAGAACACAGATACGCAGTATTTT. Encoded protein: CASRLQNTDTQYF.

This clonotype was recorded a few times. The chain employs TRBV7-9 and TRBJ2-2; the D is unclear. Looked up from germline, CDR1 is SEHNR and CDR2 is FQNEAQ (reference sequence). V lost 5 bases to trimming and J lost 5 bases, with 9 bases between them. CDR3 length equals 13 residues. CDR3 sequence: CASSPRITGELFF. In nucleotides, the CDR3 is TGTGCCAGCAGCCCTAGGATAACCGGGGAGCTGTTTTTT.

The sample holds many counts of this clonotype. The V gene is TRBV18, the J gene TRBJ1-1; TRBD1 agrees at 9 bases. The J segment lost 1 base and the V segment lost 2 bases, leaving 5 bases of the junction unmatched. This CDR3 contains 16 residues. CDR1 KGHSH and CDR2 LQKENI come from the germline V gene. The CDR3 region has the DNA TGTGCCAGCTCACCAGTTGGGACAGGGTCGAACACTGAAGCTTTCTTT. Its translation: CASSPVGTGSNTEAFF.

Regarding this clonotype: This may come from a read error, since a much larger clone is one base off. V usage is TRBV5-5 and J usage is TRBJ1-5, with D tentatively TRBD1 (5 bases). This CDR3 has 14 amino acids. The germline CDR1 and CDR2 sequences are SGHKS and YYEKEE (reference sequence). The CDR3 bases are TGTGCCAGCAGCGACCAGGGTTCCAATCAGCCCCCGCATTTT. Its protein product is CASSDQGSNQPPHF.

The chain joins TRBV29-1 to TRBJ2-1; tentative D call: TRBD2 (6 bases). There are 13 residues in the CDR3. The germline V and J ends were trimmed by 7 bases and 0 bases, with 10 bases remaining between them. CDR1 and CDR2 from the germline V gene are SQVTM and ANQGSEA. CDR3: CSAGEDSYNEQFF. CDR3 in DNA: TGCAGCGCCGGGGAGGACTCCTACAATGAGCAGTTCTTC.

This chain links TRBV27 with TRBJ2-2; tentative D call: TRBD1 (5 bases). This CDR3 spans 16 amino acids. The germline CDR1 and CDR2 sequences are MNHEY and SMNVEV (reference sequence). The V end was cut by 6 bases, the J end by 0 bases, with 14 bases between. The CDR3 loop reads CASSPLDRSNTGELFF. In nucleotides, the CDR3 is TGTGCCAGCAGCCCCCTTGACAGATCGAACACCGGGGAGCTGTTTTTT.

The chain links TRBV20-1 to TRBJ2-5; TRBD2 agrees at 10 bases. The V segment lost 0 bases and the J segment 1 base; nucleotides outside the gene matches: 2. The germline CDR1 and CDR2 sequences are DFQATT and SNEGSKA (reference sequence). This CDR3 comprises 15 residues. The CDR3 is CSARDPSGGQETQYF. The CDR3 region has the DNA TGCAGTGCTAGAGATCCTAGCGGGGGCCAAGAGACCCAGTACTTC.

V gene TRBV24-1 combines with J gene TRBJ1-5; the D gene is possibly TRBD1 (6 bases). This CDR3 contains 14 residues. The V end was cut by 4 bases, the J end by 9 bases, with 15 bases between. The germline V gene has CDR1 KGHDR and CDR2 SFDVKD. The CDR3 region is CATSEKDRLRPQHF. The CDR3 bases are TGTGCCACCAGTGAGAAAGACAGGCTCAGGCCCCAGCATTTT.

This clonotype was seen at least ten times. The chain employs TRBV20-1 and TRBJ1-2, with D tentatively TRBD1 (6 bases). Germline lookup yields CDR1 DFQATT and CDR2 SNEGSKA (reference sequence). The CDR3 has 17 residues. V lost 3 bases to trimming and J lost 0 bases, with 20 bases between them. The CDR3 DNA sequence: TGCAGTGCTAGCCCGGGACAATCAAGGGCGACTAACTATGGCTACACCTTC. As protein: CSASPGQSRATNYGYTF.